The 18 T cell receptor beta chains below come from one sample, sequenced in a study of memory CD4+ T cells and cytomegalovirus serostatus. TCRdb's table, derived via immunoSEQ multiplex PCR, lists solely in-frame clones and lacks some. This sample carries under 55,000 clones, about four fifths of them seen once, and the ten largest clones take roughly 2%. The sort gate was single viable CD3+CD4+CD8-CD45RO+ cells for memory CD4+ T cells. Sample: memory CD4+ T cells from blood. The receptor set was obtained from an adult in good health and CMV-seropositive.

The gene calls are TRBV18 and TRBJ1-1; possible D gene TRBD1, 5 bases. The length of the CDR3 is 13 residues. V lost 6 bases to trimming and J lost 8 bases, with 16 bases between them. Germline CDR1 KGHSH, CDR2 LQKENI. The CDR3 protein is CASSPGGEWEAFF. The DNA for the CDR3 is TGTGCCAGCTCTCCGGGGGGGGAGTGGGAAGCTTTCTTT.

This chain joins TRBV7-2 and TRBJ1-1; the D is unclear. Trimming removed 5 bases from V and 5 bases from J, with 9 bases in between. This CDR3 has 12 residues. Germline CDR1 is SGHTA and CDR2 is FQGNSA. The CDR3 reads CASSRVGTEAFF. Here the CDR3 DNA reads TGTGCCAGCAGCAGAGTGGGGACTGAAGCTTTCTTT.

A note on this clone: The germline gene is not matched at one end of the junction; a read error may be the cause. This chain links TRBV4-3 with TRBJ2-7; 7 bases map to TRBD2. CDR1 and CDR2 (germline): LGHNA, YSLEER. The CDR3 loop spans 11 amino acids. This chain's CDR3 is CASSQDGRRHF. In DNA form, the CDR3 reads TGCGCCAGCAGCCAAGACGGGAGGCGGCACTTC.

The chain links TRBV30 to TRBJ2-1; 12 bases are a match to TRBD2. Per germline, CDR1 GTSNPN and CDR2 SVGIG (reference sequence). V shed 4 bases and J 9 bases; nucleotides not matched to a gene: 16. The CDR3 extends over 17 amino acids. The CDR3 protein is CAWTPGTTSGSRGEQFF. The CDR3 DNA sequence: TGTGCCTGGACCCCTGGGACGACTAGCGGGAGTAGGGGTGAGCAGTTCTTC. Full variable domain (rest looked up from reference TRBV30 and TRBJ2-1): SQTIHQWPATLVQPVGSPLSLECTVEGTSNPNLYWYRQAAGRGLQLLFYSVGIGQISSEVPQNLSASRPQDRQFILSSKKLLLSDSGFYLCAWTPGTTSGSRGEQFFGPGTRLTVL.

The CDR3 DNA follows: TGTGCCAGCGAACGGAGCTCCTACGAGCAGTACTTC. It translates to CASERSSYEQYF. This rearrangement joins TRBV2 to TRBJ2-7; unclear D gene. CDR1 is SNHLY and CDR2 is FYNNEI in the germline V gene. The CDR3 contains 12 residues. Trimming removed 8 bases at V and 0 bases at J, with 8 bases between.

The chain has TRBV27 and TRBJ1-2; D is unclear. This CDR3 is 14 amino acids long. CDR1 is MNHEY, CDR2 SMNVEV, per germline (reference sequence). Deletions cut 8 bases from V and 3 bases from J, with 16 bases between. The CDR3 sequence: CASCIPMTDYGYTF. The CDR3 DNA is TGTGCCAGCTGTATCCCTATGACTGACTATGGCTACACCTTC.

DNA of the CDR3: TGTGCCAGCAGCCCGGACAGGGTGTCAGAGACCCAGTACTTC. This codes for CASSPDRVSETQYF. The chain recombines TRBV5-4 with TRBJ2-5; TRBD1 aligns across 8 bases. The germline V gene has CDR1 SGHNT and CDR2 YYREEE (reference sequence). Trimming took 4 bases from V and 4 from J; bases not matched to a gene: 6. The CDR3 has 14 amino acids.

The chain couples TRBV6-5 to TRBJ1-3; no definite D call. Germline V lookup: CDR1 MNHEY, CDR2 SVGAGI. The CDR3 has 15 residues. Between the trimmed V and J ends, which lost 2 bases and 1 base, there was a span of 9 bases. The CDR3 loop is CASSYGPGSGNTIYF. CDR3 nucleotide sequence: TGTGCCAGCAGTTACGGTCCGGGGTCTGGAAACACCATATATTTT.

The chain is built from TRBV9 and TRBJ2-2, with a weak D call TRBD2 (5 bases). The germline CDR1 and CDR2 sequences are SGDLS and YYNGEE. The V end lost 0 bases, the J end lost 6 bases, and 6 bases lay between the germline ends. There are 13 residues in the CDR3. The CDR3 loop reads CASSVEGAGELFF. CDR3 nucleotide sequence: TGTGCCAGCAGCGTAGAGGGAGCCGGGGAGCTGTTTTTT.

V usage is TRBV9 and J usage is TRBJ1-4; TRBD1 matches 7 bases. Losses at the gene ends were 4 bases for V and 7 bases for J; bases not matched to a gene: 19. CDR1 and CDR2 from the germline V gene are SGDLS and YYNGEE. The CDR3 length is 18 residues. The CDR3 bases are TGTGCCAGCAGCCCCCGGACAGGCCGCGGGGGGGAAAGTGAAAAACTGTTTTTT. This sequence encodes CASSPRTGRGGESEKLFF.

This clone is a singleton in its sample. V is TRBV7-9 and J is TRBJ1-4; maybe TRBD1 (5 bases). V was clipped by 5 bases and J by 5 bases, with 6 bases between them. Germline CDR1 reads SEHNR; CDR2 reads FQNEAQ (reference sequence). This CDR3 has 12 residues. The CDR3 DNA follows: TGTGCCAGCAGCCGACAGAATGAAAAACTGTTTTTT. Translated: CASSRQNEKLFF.

The rearrangement uses TRBV11-1 and TRBJ1-5; tentatively, D is TRBD1 (5 bases). The CDR3 extends over 13 amino acids. Deletions cut 5 bases from V and 3 bases from J, with 8 bases between. In germline, CDR1 is SGHAT, CDR2 FQDESV (reference sequence). CDR3 loop: CASSRGPNQPQHF. In nucleotides, the CDR3 is TGTGCCAGCAGCAGGGGACCCAATCAGCCCCAGCATTTT.

The chain has TRBV2 and TRBJ1-1; D ambiguous. V was pared by 4 bases and J by 2 bases, with 8 bases between. The CDR3 length is 13 residues. From germline, CDR1 is SNHLY and CDR2 FYNNEI. CDR3 sequence: CASSGHTNTEAFF. The CDR3 bases are TGTGCCAGCAGTGGGCACACCAACACTGAAGCTTTCTTT.

The chain is built from TRBV20-1 and TRBJ2-1; D assignment may be TRBD1 or TRBD2 (5 bases each). The V and J ends lost 5 bases and 10 bases respectively, with 12 bases between them. This CDR3 is built from 11 residues. Looked up from germline, CDR1 is DFQATT and CDR2 is SNEGSKA (reference sequence). The CDR3 DNA reads TGCAGTGCTCGGGGACGCCGCGAGCAGTTCTTC. Residues: CSARGRREQFF.

The V call is TRBV2, the J call TRBJ2-1, with 14 bases fitting TRBD2. With 8 bases clipped from V and 0 bases from J, the junction kept 15 bases outside the gene matches. Germline V CDR1 and CDR2: SNHLY, FYNNEI. The CDR3 covers 20 residues. CDR3 sequence: CASDAGTGLAGARSYNEQFF. CDR3 nucleotides: TGTGCCAGCGATGCCGGAACGGGACTAGCGGGGGCTCGCTCCTACAATGAGCAGTTCTTC.

This rearrangement joins TRBV4-2 to TRBJ1-1; 7 bases map to TRBD1. The CDR3 has 15 residues. The V gene end was trimmed by 4 bases and the J gene end by 0 bases; junction bases not matched to a gene: 5. Germline V gene lookup returns CDR1 LGHNA and CDR2 YNFKEQ. As DNA, the CDR3 is TGTGCCAGCAGCCTCAGGGGGGGAATGAACACTGAAGCTTTCTTT. This sequence encodes CASSLRGGMNTEAFF.

This CDR3 reads CASRQGSRGYGYTF. CDR3 DNA sequence: TGTGCCAGCAGACAGGGGTCGCGGGGCTATGGCTACACCTTC. V and J are TRBV13 and TRBJ1-2, with TRBD1 matching 7 bases. The V and J ends lost 6 bases and 4 bases, in that order; junction bases with no gene match: 8. The CDR3 totals 14 residues. CDR1 PRHDT and CDR2 FYEKMQ come from the germline V gene (reference sequence).

The CDR3 loop is CASSYYGTSWEQYF. DNA of the CDR3: TGTGCCAGCAGTTACTACGGCACCTCCTGGGAGCAGTACTTC. V and J are TRBV6-5 and TRBJ2-7; D uncertain. Trimming took off 1 base at V and 7 bases at J, with 14 bases between the two ends. Germline V gene sequence: CDR1 MNHEY, CDR2 SVGAGI. The CDR3 extends over 14 amino acids.